The rows below give T cell receptor beta chains drawn from one sample of a study of T cells in Graves' hyperthyroidism and ophthalmopathy. TCRdb itself ran the multiplex PCR reads through MiXCR, one entry per CDR3 protein. There are about 360,000 distinct CDR3 sequences in the sample; around 14% occur only once, and around a tenth lies in the top ten. Sequenced sample: blood. These receptors originate from a woman between 18 and 29 years old with Graves' hyperthyroidism. The CDR3 runs from the conserved cysteine through the conserved F or W. Each record gives: D gene, J gene, clone size, V gene, CDR3 protein, CDR3 DNA. The D gene is left open where the match is weak. Size tells how often a clone was seen (once, few, many) or the class of an expanded clone, and some rows leave it out.

>.|TRBJ2-1|many|TRBV6-1
CASSPTANEQFF
TGTGCCAGCAGTCCAACAGCGAATGAGCAGTTCTTC
>TRBD2|TRBJ2-3|many|TRBV20-1
CSAVPAGGTDTQYF
TGCAGTGCCGTTCCCGCGGGGGGCACAGATACGCAGTATTTT
>.|TRBJ1-1|many|TRBV18
CASSPQARTEAFF
TGTGCCAGCTCACCACAGGCCCGCACTGAAGCTTTCTTT
>.|TRBJ2-7|many|TRBV11-2
CASSLGEFYEQYF
TGTGCCAGCAGCTTAGGGGAGTTCTACGAGCAGTACTTC
>TRBD2|TRBJ2-5|.|TRBV20-1
CSARLRGLAGGRAQYF
TGCAGTGCCAGACTCCGGGGGCTAGCGGGGGGGAGGGCCCAGTACTTC
>.|TRBJ1-2|few|TRBV9
CASSVSSASFGGYTF
TGTGCCAGCAGCGTATCGTCAGCATCATTTGGGGGCTACACCTTC
>.|TRBJ2-7|many|TRBV28
CASSPTIAHLGEQYF
TGTGCCAGCAGCCCTACTATAGCCCATCTAGGCGAGCAGTACTTC
>.|TRBJ1-2|many|TRBV15
CATSRDVGTLGYTF
TGTGCCACCAGCAGAGATGTAGGTACTCTTGGCTACACCTTC
>TRBD1|TRBJ2-7|.|TRBV4-1
CASSQGGTGVYEQYF
TGCGCCAGCAGCCAAGGGGGGACAGGGGTCTACGAGCAGTACTTC
>.|TRBJ2-3|many|TRBV11-2
CASSLLRGAKTDTQYF
TGTGCCAGCAGCTTACTCAGGGGGGCGAAAACAGATACGCAGTATTTT
>TRBD1|TRBJ1-5|many|TRBV18
CASSTGLQGQPQHF
TGTGCCAGCTCAACAGGATTACAGGGGCAGCCCCAGCATTTT
>.|TRBJ1-2|few|TRBV3-1
CASSQQGFSNYGYTF
TGTGCCAGCAGCCAACAGGGTTTTAGTAACTATGGCTACACCTTC
>.|TRBJ1-2|.|TRBV20-1
CSASSRGAYGYTF
TGCAGTGCTAGCAGCCGGGGGGCATATGGCTACACCTTC
>TRBD2|TRBJ2-7|many|TRBV7-2
CASSPGLARGAYEQYF
TGTGCCAGCAGCCCTGGACTAGCGAGGGGGGCCTACGAGCAGTACTTC
>.|TRBJ1-5|few|TRBV4-1
CASSPLLPPLGDQPQHF
TGCGCCAGCAGCCCCCTGTTACCCCCTCTAGGGGATCAGCCCCAGCATTTT
>TRBD1|TRBJ2-7|few|TRBV4-1
CASSQGLSGTGLYEQYF
TGCGCCAGCAGCCAAGGACTTTCCGGGACAGGGCTCTACGAGCAGTACTTC
>.|TRBJ2-1|many|TRBV20-1
CSARSRGAYNEQFF
TGCAGTGCTAGGAGCCGGGGAGCATACAATGAGCAGTTCTTC
>TRBD1|TRBJ1-2|many|TRBV28
CASSLYGTGSTANYGYTF
TGTGCCAGCAGTTTATACGGGACAGGGTCGACGGCTAACTATGGCTACACCTTC
>.|TRBJ1-5|many|TRBV28
CASLRQEFNQPQHF
TGTGCCAGCCTAAGACAGGAATTCAATCAGCCCCAGCATTTT
>.|TRBJ2-1|many|TRBV9
CASSVVGVGGNEQFF
TGTGCCAGCAGCGTAGTGGGGGTAGGAGGGAATGAGCAGTTCTTC
>TRBD2|TRBJ2-7|many|TRBV24-1
CATSDPTSGTDEQYF
TGTGCCACCAGTGATCCAACTAGCGGGACTGATGAGCAGTACTTC
>.|TRBJ2-7|many|TRBV10-2
CASGPIPYEQYF
TGCGCCAGCGGGCCGATCCCCTACGAGCAGTACTTC
>.|TRBJ2-7|many|TRBV5-1
CASSLDSTTTYEQYF
TGCGCCAGCAGCTTAGACAGCACAACGACCTACGAGCAGTACTTC
>.|TRBJ1-2|many|TRBV7-9
CASSPVAFNYGYTF
TGTGCCAGCAGCCCGGTCGCCTTTAACTATGGCTACACCTTC
>TRBD1|TRBJ2-7|many|TRBV12-3/TRBV12-4
CASSLGGDRVNEQYF
TGTGCCAGCAGCCTAGGGGGGGACAGGGTCAACGAGCAGTACTTC
>.|TRBJ1-5|many|TRBV12-3/TRBV12-4
CASSFGEVQPQHF
TGTGCCAGCAGTTTTGGGGAAGTGCAGCCCCAGCATTTT
>.|TRBJ1-4|many|TRBV29-1
CSAAGTDEKLFF
TGCAGCGCCGCCGGGACGGATGAAAAACTGTTTTTT
>TRBD2|TRBJ2-3|many|TRBV7-2
CASSLLSGRADTQYF
TGTGCCAGCAGCTTATTGAGCGGGAGGGCAGATACGCAGTATTTT
>TRBD2|TRBJ2-1|many|TRBV28
CASSLLPGGGGFNEQFF
TGTGCCAGCAGTTTACTCCCTGGGGGCGGGGGGTTTAATGAGCAGTTCTTC
>.|TRBJ1-2|many|TRBV2
CATSPTQPVWGYTF
TGTGCCACCTCACCCACCCAACCGGTTTGGGGCTACACCTTC
>.|TRBJ1-5|many|TRBV6-1
CASSLNSNQPQHF
TGTGCCAGCAGCTTAAATAGCAATCAGCCCCAGCATTTT
>TRBD2|TRBJ2-1|few|TRBV19
CASSMIEAGGQNEQFF
TGTGCCAGTAGTATGATCGAGGCGGGAGGGCAAAATGAGCAGTTCTTC
>TRBD1|TRBJ2-7|few|TRBV6-5
CASDDGTGTYEQYF
TGTGCCAGCGACGACGGGACAGGGACCTACGAGCAGTACTTC
>TRBD2|TRBJ2-7|.|TRBV11-3
CASSLTLAGGYEQYF
TGTGCCAGCAGCTTAACCCTAGCGGGAGGTTACGAGCAGTACTTC
>.|TRBJ1-3|few|TRBV6-1
CASSDNRLRDSGNTIYF
TGTGCCAGCAGTGATAATCGATTAAGGGACTCTGGAAACACCATATATTTT
>TRBD2|TRBJ2-1|.|TRBV20-1
CSAPHLTGGPVEQFF
TGCAGTGCTCCACACCTGACGGGAGGGCCGGTTGAGCAGTTCTTC
>.|TRBJ2-1|.|TRBV6-2/TRBV6-3
CASRLADEDEQFF
TGTGCCAGCAGACTAGCCGATGAGGATGAGCAGTTCTTC
>.|TRBJ1-1|many|TRBV6-1
CASSSGQLMNTEAFF
TGTGCCAGCAGTTCCGGACAGCTCATGAACACTGAAGCTTTCTTT
>.|TRBJ1-1|.|TRBV20-1
CSARIAGLNTEAFF
TGCAGTGCTAGAATCGCAGGGTTGAACACTGAAGCTTTCTTT
>TRBD1|TRBJ2-7|many|TRBV12-3/TRBV12-4
CASTPDRGHEQYF
TGTGCCAGCACCCCGGACAGGGGACACGAGCAGTACTTC
>.|TRBJ2-4|many|TRBV7-2
CASGGQAKNIQYF
TGTGCCAGCGGGGGGCAGGCCAAAAACATTCAGTACTTC
>.|TRBJ1-1|many|TRBV20-1
CSASQFMNTEAFF
TGCAGTGCTAGTCAGTTCATGAACACTGAAGCTTTCTTT
>TRBD2|TRBJ2-1|many|TRBV20-1
CSASSSGRTYNEQFF
TGCAGTGCTAGCTCAAGCGGGAGAACCTACAATGAGCAGTTCTTC